This T cell receptor (beta chain) was retrieved from a study of blood T cell repertoires in COVID-19. Study overall: Donors in the United States, Italy and Spain gave samples during acute or convalescent COVID-19. T cells, B-cell-depleted T cells, or PBMCs provided the cDNA or gDNA that served as material.

During active infection, Seattle patients enrolled and were then monitored through disease. As processed by the authors: Reference gene primer amplification yielded estimated nucleated cell counts. Measured with immunoSEQ multiplex PCR; TCRdb has only the in-frame clones, and not every one. That table is the source of V, J and clone size, and D and trimming were worked out from the DNA. The sample shows about 160,000 clones, approximately 85% of them seen only once. CDR3 length: 14 amino acids. Sequences were obtained from peripheral blood. The clonotype comes from a woman aged 50 to 65 with COVID-19, enrolled during active disease. The chain employs TRBV12-2 and TRBJ1-2; the table's D call, TRBD1, has no DNA check behind it. TRBV12-2 is termed a pseudogene. Here the CDR3 reads CASRLAQGNYGYTF. The CDR3 bases are TGTGCAAGTCGCTTAGCGCAGGGAAACTATGGCTACACCTTC.